The clone carrying this T cell receptor beta chain was seen repeatedly, ten times or more. Its specificity is not known. This CDR3 is built from 19 residues. V was trimmed by 0 bases and J by 5 bases, leaving 25 bases between them. Germline V gives CDR1 LNHNV, CDR2 YYDKDF (reference sequence). This entry comes from a study of identical twins. Study observations and caveats: The study found weaker excess twin sharing in beta out-of-frame sequences. The conclusions drew on cross-sectional statistical analysis instead of tracking the same donors. In monozygotic twins, models underestimated the sharing of out-of-frame TCR alpha. Invariant populations such as MAIT and iNKT cells could partly muddle zero-insertion analyses.

MiXCR was run by TCRdb on the 5' RACE reads, yielding one entry per CDR3 protein. This table has 1.5 million to 2 million distinct CDR3 sequences, less than 35% appearing once. The TCR originated in a newborn girl in good health. V and J are TRBV15 and TRBJ2-5; D is unresolved. The specimen was cord blood. The CDR3 reads CATSRDLGYSSLRSETQYF. CDR3 in DNA: TGTGCCACCAGCAGAGATCTTGGTTACAGCAGCTTGAGATCGGAGACCCAGTACTTC. Full variable domain (remainder filled in from reference TRBV15 and TRBJ2-5): DAMVIQNPRYQVTQFGKPVTLSCSQTLNHNVMYWYQQKSSQAPKLLFHYYDKDFNNEADTPDNFQSRRPNTSFCFLDIRSPGLGDTAMYLCATSRDLGYSSLRSETQYFGPGTRLLVL.